This entry concerns a single T cell receptor beta chain. The data were obtained in a study of blood T cell repertoires in COVID-19. Background on the study: Researchers got acute and convalescent COVID-19 samples from the United States, Italy and Spain.

V lost 3 bases, J lost 4 bases, and 13 bases lay in between. The CDR3 has 14 amino acids. The germline gives CDR1 KGHSY, CDR2 FQNENV. Assay: immunoSEQ multiplex PCR; the TCRdb copy retains only in-frame clones and omits some. The table has about 360,000 clones, 80% to 90% seen once. Followed over time, Seattle patients had been enrolled while infection was active. The clonotype comes from a woman aged 60-75 years with COVID-19, enrolled during active disease. The chain recombines TRBV16 with TRBJ2-7, with D possibly TRBD2 on 5 matching bases. Material for sequencing was peripheral blood. For the CDR3, the DNA is TGTGCCAGCAGCCATCCCGGACGGACTTACGAGCAGTACTTC. Residues: CASSHPGRTYEQYF.